The next 19 T cell receptor beta chains were all read from a single sample in a study of shared clonotypes between healthy human individuals. Data came from immunoSEQ multiplex PCR; TCRdb stores just in-frame clones and leaves some out. The sample yields about 2.4 million clones, around 90% seen once. The material sequenced was naive CD4+ T cells sorted from blood. Specified subset: CD45RA+ positively selected. The source is a man younger than 30 in good health.

This clone was observed a handful of times. The V and J genes are TRBV15 and TRBJ1-1; no definite D call. The germline V and J ends were trimmed by 5 bases and 3 bases, with 10 bases remaining between them. Germline V CDR1 and CDR2: LNHNV, YYDKDF (reference sequence). The CDR3 spans 13 residues. This chain's CDR3 is CATSSEIDTEAFF. In DNA form, the CDR3 reads TGTGCCACCAGCTCGGAAATCGACACTGAAGCTTTCTTT.

This sequence joins TRBV18 and TRBJ1-4; tentatively, D is TRBD1 (6 bases). Germline assignment: CDR1 KGHSH and CDR2 LQKENI. V lost 3 bases, J lost 9 bases, and 17 bases lay in between. The CDR3 runs to 15 residues. For the CDR3, the DNA is TGTGCCAGCTCACCCCCAGGGAAGGGGGTTAAAAAACTGTTTTTT. Its protein product is CASSPPGKGVKKLFF.

This sequence joins TRBV5-1 and TRBJ1-2; D is unresolved. The V end lost 5 bases, the J end lost 3 bases, and 14 bases lay between the germline ends. The CDR3 runs 14 residues. The germline V gene has CDR1 SGHRS and CDR2 YFSETQ. CDR3 protein: CASSQRGYDYGYTF. CDR3 nucleotide sequence: TGCGCCAGCAGTCAGAGAGGATACGACTATGGCTACACCTTC. Using reference TRBV5-1 and TRBJ1-2 for the parts outside the CDR3, the full variable domain is KAGVTQTPRYLIKTRGQQVTLSCSPISGHRSVSWYQQTPGQGLQFLFEYFSETQRNKGNFPGRFSGRQFSNSRSEMNVSTLELGDSALYLCASSQRGYDYGYTFGSGTRLTVV.

This sequence joins TRBV27 and TRBJ2-7; the match to TRBD1 covers 11 bases. The germline gives CDR1 MNHEY, CDR2 SMNVEV (reference sequence). The CDR3 has 16 residues. V was pared by 3 bases and J by 5 bases, with 9 bases of the junction left unmatched. The chain's CDR3 is CASSLGFGQGAHEQYF. In nucleotides, the CDR3 is TGTGCCAGCAGTTTGGGATTTGGACAGGGGGCCCACGAGCAGTACTTC.

The chain employs TRBV19 and TRBJ2-5, with no clear D. This CDR3 has 15 amino acids. Per germline, CDR1 LNHDA and CDR2 SQIVND (reference sequence). Trimming removed 3 bases from V and 5 bases from J, with 16 bases in between. The DNA for the CDR3 is TGTGCCAGTAGTATGGGGATCCGGCAGCAGGAGACCCAGTACTTC. Translated: CASSMGIRQQETQYF. Supplemented by reference TRBV19 and TRBJ2-5, the full variable domain reads DGGITQSPKYLFRKEGQNVTLSCEQNLNHDAMYWYRQDPGQGLRLIYYSQIVNDFQKGDIAEGYSVSREKKESFPLTVTSAQKNPTAFYLCASSMGIRQQETQYFGPGTRLLVL.

CDR3 in DNA: TGTGCCAGCAGCCCAGGTCTAGGGGAGACCACTGAAGCTTTCTTT. Translating gives CASSPGLGETTEAFF. The chain joins TRBV5-6 to TRBJ1-1; maybe TRBD1 (5 bases). The CDR3 sequence is 15 residues long. V was shortened by 4 bases and J by 4 bases, with 17 bases between the two germline ends. Germline CDR1 SGHDT, CDR2 YYEEEE.

The rearrangement links TRBV9 to TRBJ2-1, with D perhaps assigned TRBD1 or TRBD2 (5 bases each). Trimming pared 7 bases from V and 2 bases from J, leaving 19 bases between. Germline V gene sequence: CDR1 SGDLS, CDR2 YYNGEE. The CDR3 spans 16 residues. The CDR3 sequence: CASGIDRDPTYNEQFF. The DNA for the CDR3 is TGTGCCAGCGGGATCGATCGGGACCCTACCTACAATGAGCAGTTCTTC.

The rearrangement joins TRBV7-2 to TRBJ2-3, with 7 positions matching TRBD1. CDR1 and CDR2 (germline): SGHTA, FQGNSA. V shed 4 bases and J 1 base; nucleotides not matched to a gene: 5. The length of the CDR3 is 15 residues. The CDR3 DNA reads as TGTGCCAGCAGCTCGCAGGGGGTTCGCACAGATACGCAGTATTTT. Protein: CASSSQGVRTDTQYF. Full variable domain (rest looked up from reference TRBV7-2 and TRBJ2-3): GAGVSQSPSNKVTEKGKDVELRCDPISGHTALYWYRQSLGQGLEFLIYFQGNSAPDKSGLPSDRFSAERTGGSVSTLTIQRTQQEDSAVYLCASSSQGVRTDTQYFGPGTRLTVL.

This chain connects TRBV18 to TRBJ1-2; 8 bases are a match to TRBD1. This CDR3 has 15 residues. Germline V lookup: CDR1 KGHSH, CDR2 LQKENI. Losses at the gene ends were 5 bases for V and 0 bases for J; bases not matched to a gene: 5. CDR3 protein: CASSEGQVPNYGYTF. As DNA, the CDR3 is TGTGCCAGCTCAGAGGGACAGGTGCCTAACTATGGCTACACCTTC.

This chain connects TRBV2 to TRBJ1-4; weak D call: TRBD1 (6 bases). The germline V gene encodes CDR1 SNHLY and CDR2 FYNNEI. The V end lost 1 base, the J end lost 3 bases, and 9 bases lay between the germline ends. CDR3 length: 15 residues. In DNA form, the CDR3 reads TGTGCCAGCAGTGAAGGACAGGCGGCTAATGAAAAACTGTTTTTT. Protein sequence: CASSEGQAANEKLFF.

V and J are TRBV7-3 and TRBJ2-5, with D possibly being TRBD1 (5 bases). The CDR3 has 13 residues. V lost 6 bases to trimming and J lost 2 bases, with 10 bases between them. The V gene's germline CDR1 is SGHTA and CDR2 FQGTGA. In DNA form, the CDR3 reads TGTGCCAGCAGTACAGGATCGCAAGAGACCCAGTACTTC. Protein product: CASSTGSQETQYF.

The rearrangement joins TRBV28 to TRBJ2-5, with 9 bases lining up with TRBD1. The CDR3 is 15 amino acids. Losses at the gene ends were 5 bases for V and 5 bases for J; bases not matched to a gene: 9. The V gene's germline CDR1 is MDHEN and CDR2 SYDVKM. CDR3 region: CASSIYRGLGETQYF. CDR3 bases: TGTGCCAGCAGTATCTACAGGGGGCTCGGCGAGACCCAGTACTTC.

The CDR3 sequence is CASSLGTGLNSPLHF. In DNA form, the CDR3 reads TGTGCCAGCAGCTTAGGCACAGGGTTGAATTCACCCCTCCACTTT. V and J are TRBV7-2 and TRBJ1-6; a possible D gene is TRBD1 (6 bases). V lost 1 base, J lost 7 bases, and 11 bases lay in between. There are 15 residues in the CDR3. From germline, CDR1 is SGHTA and CDR2 FQGNSA.

The chain is built from TRBV7-2 and TRBJ2-7, with 7 bases that match TRBD2. The length of the CDR3 is 15 residues. The ends lost 1 base at V and 3 bases at J; junction bases unmatched: 6. Germline values: CDR1 SGHTA, CDR2 FQGNSA. CDR3 residues: CASSLGGLIRYEQYF. In DNA form, the CDR3 reads TGTGCCAGCAGCTTAGGGGGACTAATTCGCTACGAGCAGTACTTC.

DNA for the CDR3: TGTGCCAGCAGCTTAGAGGGACAGGGATATGGCTACACCTTC. Its protein is CASSLEGQGYGYTF. V usage is TRBV7-8 and J usage is TRBJ1-2; 9 bases are shared with TRBD1. The CDR3 consists of 14 residues. V lost 1 base to trimming and J lost 5 bases; unmatched junction nucleotides: 2. Germline V lookup: CDR1 SGHVS, CDR2 FQNEAQ.

Regarding this clone: Additional DNA sequences in this sample encode the identical CDR3. CDR3 loop: CASSSGLAGGTDTQYF. The DNA of the CDR3 is TGTGCCAGCAGCTCCGGACTAGCGGGAGGCACAGATACGCAGTATTTT. This sequence joins TRBV6-6 and TRBJ2-3; 13 nucleotides line up with TRBD2. Germline V gives CDR1 MNHNY, CDR2 SVGAGI (reference sequence). V lost 6 bases to trimming and J lost 1 base; unmatched junction nucleotides: 4. The CDR3 consists of 16 residues.

V usage is TRBV7-9 and J usage is TRBJ2-7; 8 bases are a match to TRBD1. Germline lookup yields CDR1 SEHNR and CDR2 FQNEAQ (reference sequence). The CDR3 totals 16 residues. With V trimmed by 5 bases and J by 0 bases, 9 bases remained unmatched. CDR3 coding DNA: TGTGCCAGCAGCCCCTCAACCGGGACAGGCTCCTACGAGCAGTACTTC. Amino acids: CASSPSTGTGSYEQYF.

CDR3 amino acids: CAWIPRRPENTEAFF. The CDR3 DNA sequence: TGTGCCTGGATTCCCCGACGACCGGAGAACACTGAAGCTTTCTTT. This chain joins TRBV30 and TRBJ1-1, with D unresolved. CDR1 and CDR2 from the germline V gene are GTSNPN and SVGIG (reference sequence). The V gene lost 4 bases and the J gene lost 1 base, with 16 bases spanning the gap. The CDR3 is 15 residues long.

The gene calls are TRBV18 and TRBJ1-1; the D gene is possibly TRBD1 (6 bases). The CDR3 contains 15 residues. Trimming took off 0 bases at V and 5 bases at J, with 13 bases between the two ends. In germline, CDR1 is KGHSH, CDR2 LQKENI. The CDR3 DNA follows: TGTGCCAGCTCACCACCGACGGGGGCCGAGACTGAAGCTTTCTTT. Encoded protein: CASSPPTGAETEAFF.